The entry below gives a single T cell receptor beta chain sequence along with its context. The ends lost 1 base at V and 7 bases at J; junction bases unmatched: 8. Germline assignment: CDR1 SGHTA and CDR2 FQGNSA. This CDR3 has 15 residues. The data are from a study of cytomegalovirus exposure and HLA in healthy donors. The study ran its PCR with 60 Vbeta and 13 Jbeta primers. Sequenced by immunoSEQ multiplex PCR; TCRdb stores in-frame clones only, minus some. The sample shows around 200,000 clones, roughly 80% of them seen only once. This TCR came from a middle-aged man in good health and CMV-seronegative. The chain has TRBV7-2 and TRBJ2-3; 7 bases match TRBD1. Sample: PBMCs. DNA of the CDR3: TGTGCCAGCAGCTTAGATCAGGGGGTGATGAATACGCAGTATTTT. Its translation: CASSLDQGVMNTQYF.